These T cell receptor beta chains were read from a single sample in a study of Ad26.COV2.S vaccination and SARS-CoV-2 variants. Profiling relied on immunoSEQ multiplex PCR, and the TCRdb table lists in-frame clones only, not all of them. The sample has some 180,000 clones, around 88% seen once; the top ten hold 5% to 6.5%. This specimen consisted of peripheral blood, obtained after recovery from COVID-19. These receptors all stem from a human donor who had recovered from COVID-19. The CDR3 runs from the conserved cysteine through the conserved F or W. D genes are given only for firm matches. Clone size, where shown, is once, few, many, or a class for clones that have expanded.

size	J	V	D	DNA	CDR3
-	TRBJ1-2	TRBV11-2	TRBD1	TGTGCCAGCAGCTTTTACGGGACAGGGAAGGACGGCTACACCTTC	CASSFYGTGKDGYTF
-	TRBJ2-2	TRBV24-1	-	TGTGCCACCAAACAAGGAACAGCATCGGACACCGGGGAGCTGTTTTTT	CATKQGTASDTGELFF
few	TRBJ1-2	TRBV18	-	TGTGCCAGCTCACCACCGAGGGGATATGGCTACACCTTC	CASSPPRGYGYTF
-	TRBJ1-2	TRBV2	-	TGTGCCAGCAGTGGTAGTGGAGGCGTAAACTATGGCTACACCTTC	CASSGSGGVNYGYTF
-	TRBJ2-1	TRBV19	-	TGTGCCAGTAGTCTAGCGCAAAACACCTACAATGAGCAGTTCTTC	CASSLAQNTYNEQFF
-	TRBJ2-7	TRBV6-9	-	TGTGCCAGCATCAGGGAGTCAAAAGGAACCCCCTACGAGCAGTACTTC	CASIRESKGTPYEQYF
-	TRBJ1-6	TRBV6-5	-	TGTGCCAGCACTCTCCAGGGGAATACAAACTCACCCCTCCACTTT	CASTLQGNTNSPLHF
-	TRBJ2-1	TRBV4-1	TRBD2	TGCGCCAGCAGCCAAAAATTTAGACTAGCGGGGACCCACAATGAGCAGTTCTTC	CASSQKFRLAGTHNEQFF
-	TRBJ1-5	TRBV21-1	-	TGTGCCAGCAGCAATTTGGGGGGCGAACAGCCCCAGCATTTT	CASSNLGGEQPQHF
-	TRBJ2-2	TRBV6-5	TRBD1	TGTGCCAGCAGTTACTCGCAGGGGGCCATCACCGGGGAGCTGTTTTTT	CASSYSQGAITGELFF
-	TRBJ2-3	TRBV7-2	TRBD2	TGTGCCAGCAGCATGGGACTAGCGGGGGGAACAGATACGCAGTATTTT	CASSMGLAGGTDTQYF
-	TRBJ2-3	TRBV7-9	TRBD2	TGTGCCAGCAGCTCACCTGACCCATGGACTAGCGGGGGTACAAATACGCAGTATTTT	CASSSPDPWTSGGTNTQYF
-	TRBJ1-5	TRBV6-5	-	TGTGCCAGCAGAATCCTGTTGGCGGATCAGCCCCAGCATTTT	CASRILLADQPQHF
-	TRBJ2-3	TRBV4-2	-	TGTGCCAGCAGCCAAGATGGGGGGCCGACAGATACGCAGTATTTT	CASSQDGGPTDTQYF
-	TRBJ2-6	TRBV5-6	TRBD1	TGTGCCAGCAGCTCCCCAGGGGGATTAAGCTCTGGGGCCAACGTCCTGACTTTC	CASSSPGGLSSGANVLTF
-	TRBJ2-3	TRBV2	-	TGTGCCAGAGGGACCACAGATACGCAGTATTTT	CARGTTDTQYF
-	TRBJ2-3	TRBV2	-	TGTGCCAGCAGTGGTCAAACAGATACGCAGTATTTT	CASSGQTDTQYF
once	TRBJ2-7	TRBV20-1	-	TGCAGTGCTAGCCCCTCCTACGAGCAGTACTTC	CSASPSYEQYF